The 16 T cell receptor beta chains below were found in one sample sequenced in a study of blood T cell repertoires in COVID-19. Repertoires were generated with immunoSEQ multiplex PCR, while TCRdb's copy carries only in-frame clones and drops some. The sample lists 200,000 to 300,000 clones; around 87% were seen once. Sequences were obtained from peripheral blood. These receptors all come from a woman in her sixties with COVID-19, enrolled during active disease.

The CDR3 spells CASSEASGINEKLFF. CDR3 sequence (DNA): TGTGCCAGCAGTGAAGCTTCGGGAATTAATGAAAAACTGTTTTTT. The genes are TRBV6-1 and TRBJ1-4, with unresolved D. The CDR3 is 15 amino acids. Per the germline V gene, CDR1 is MNHNS and CDR2 is SASEGT. Trimming cost V 0 bases and J 4 bases, with 9 bases left between them.

CDR3 sequence (DNA): TGTGCCAGTAGCCCCCGACTAGCGGGGGCCACAGATACGCAGTATTTT. Protein product: CASSPRLAGATDTQYF. The V call is TRBV19, the J call TRBJ2-3, with 12 bases identical to TRBD2. Germline CDR1 is LNHDA and CDR2 is SQIVND (reference sequence). The V segment lost 6 bases and the J segment 2 bases; nucleotides outside the gene matches: 6. This CDR3 region has 16 residues.

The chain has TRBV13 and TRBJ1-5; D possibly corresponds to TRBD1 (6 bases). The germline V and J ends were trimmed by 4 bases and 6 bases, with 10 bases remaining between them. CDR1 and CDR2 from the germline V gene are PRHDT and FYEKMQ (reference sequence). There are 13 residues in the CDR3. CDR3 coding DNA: TGTGCCAGCAGCTGGACCAGGGGTCAGCCCCAGCATTTT. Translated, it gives CASSWTRGQPQHF. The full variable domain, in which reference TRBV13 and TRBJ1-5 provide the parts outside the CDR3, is AAGVIQSPRHLIKEKRETATLKCYPIPRHDTVYWYQQGPGQDPQFLISFYEKMQSDKGSIPDRFSAQQFSDYHSELNMSSLELGDSALYFCASSWTRGQPQHFGDGTRLSIL.

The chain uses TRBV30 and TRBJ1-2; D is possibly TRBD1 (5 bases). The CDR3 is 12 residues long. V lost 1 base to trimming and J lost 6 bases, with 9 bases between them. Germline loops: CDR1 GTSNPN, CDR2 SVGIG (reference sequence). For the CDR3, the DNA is TGTGCCTGGAGTGGGTCAGGGCATGGCTACACCTTC. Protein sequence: CAWSGSGHGYTF.

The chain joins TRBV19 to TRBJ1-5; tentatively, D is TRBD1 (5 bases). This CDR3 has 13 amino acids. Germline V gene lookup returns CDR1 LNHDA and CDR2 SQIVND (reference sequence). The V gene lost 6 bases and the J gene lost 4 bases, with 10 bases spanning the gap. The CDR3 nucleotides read TGTGCCAGTAGGCTACAGGTGAATCAGCCCCAGCATTTT. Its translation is CASRLQVNQPQHF.

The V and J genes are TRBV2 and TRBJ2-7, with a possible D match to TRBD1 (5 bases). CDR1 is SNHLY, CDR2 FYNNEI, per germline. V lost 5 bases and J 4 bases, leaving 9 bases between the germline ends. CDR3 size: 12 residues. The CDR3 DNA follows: TGTGCCAGCAGTCGCCAGGGTTACGAGCAGTACTTC. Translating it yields CASSRQGYEQYF.

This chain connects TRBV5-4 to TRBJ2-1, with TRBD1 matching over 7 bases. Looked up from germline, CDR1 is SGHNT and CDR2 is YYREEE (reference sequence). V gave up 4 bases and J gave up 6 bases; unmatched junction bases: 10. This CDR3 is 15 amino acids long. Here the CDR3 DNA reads TGTGCCAGCAGCCAACAGGGGATATTGGCCAATGAGCAGTTCTTC. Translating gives CASSQQGILANEQFF.

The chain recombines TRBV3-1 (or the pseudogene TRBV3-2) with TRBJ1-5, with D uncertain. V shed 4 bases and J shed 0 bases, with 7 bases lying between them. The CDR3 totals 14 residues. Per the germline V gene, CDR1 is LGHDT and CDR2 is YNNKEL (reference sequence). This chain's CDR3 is CASSRQYSNQPQHF. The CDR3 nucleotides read TGTGCCAGCAGCCGACAATATAGCAATCAGCCCCAGCATTTT.

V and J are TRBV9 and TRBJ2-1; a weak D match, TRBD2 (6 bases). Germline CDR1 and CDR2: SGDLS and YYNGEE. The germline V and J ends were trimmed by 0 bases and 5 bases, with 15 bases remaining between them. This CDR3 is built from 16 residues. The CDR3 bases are TGTGCCAGCAGCGTAGGAGCTAGCGAGTTCCACAATGAGCAGTTCTTC. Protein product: CASSVGASEFHNEQFF.

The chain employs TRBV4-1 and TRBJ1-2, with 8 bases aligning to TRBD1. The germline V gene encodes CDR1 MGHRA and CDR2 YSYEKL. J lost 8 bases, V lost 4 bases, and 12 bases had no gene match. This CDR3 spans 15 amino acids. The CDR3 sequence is CASSPTDRGREGYTF. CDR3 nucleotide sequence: TGCGCCAGCAGCCCAACCGACAGGGGACGCGAGGGCTACACCTTC.

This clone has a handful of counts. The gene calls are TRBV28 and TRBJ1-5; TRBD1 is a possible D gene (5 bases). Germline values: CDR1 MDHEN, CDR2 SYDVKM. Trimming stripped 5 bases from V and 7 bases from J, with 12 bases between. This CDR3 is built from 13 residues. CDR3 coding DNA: TGTGCCAGCAGTGAAACAGGTTTCCAGCCCCAGCATTTT. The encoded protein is CASSETGFQPQHF.

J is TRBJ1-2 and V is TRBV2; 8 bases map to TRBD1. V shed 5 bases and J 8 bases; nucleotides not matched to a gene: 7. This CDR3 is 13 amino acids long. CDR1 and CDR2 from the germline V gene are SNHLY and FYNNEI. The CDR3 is CASSSDRGDGYTF. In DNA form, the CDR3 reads TGTGCCAGCAGTTCAGACAGGGGAGACGGCTACACCTTC.

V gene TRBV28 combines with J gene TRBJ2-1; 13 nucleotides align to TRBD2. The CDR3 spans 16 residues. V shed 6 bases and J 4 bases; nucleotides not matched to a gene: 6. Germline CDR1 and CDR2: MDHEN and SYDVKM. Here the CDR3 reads CASSPKLAGGYNEQFF. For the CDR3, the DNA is TGTGCCAGCAGCCCCAAACTAGCGGGAGGGTACAATGAGCAGTTCTTC. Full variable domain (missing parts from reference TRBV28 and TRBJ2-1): DVKVTQSSRYLVKRTGEKVFLECVQDMDHENMFWYRQDPGLGLRLIYFSYDVKMKEKGDIPEGYSVSREKKERFSLILESASTNQTSMYLCASSPKLAGGYNEQFFGPGTRLTVL.

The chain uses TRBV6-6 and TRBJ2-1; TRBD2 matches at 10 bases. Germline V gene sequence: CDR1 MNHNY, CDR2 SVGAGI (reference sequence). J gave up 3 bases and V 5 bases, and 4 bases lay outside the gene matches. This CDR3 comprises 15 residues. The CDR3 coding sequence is TGTGCCAGCAGTCCGGGACTAGCGCGCTACAATGAGCAGTTCTTC. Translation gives CASSPGLARYNEQFF.

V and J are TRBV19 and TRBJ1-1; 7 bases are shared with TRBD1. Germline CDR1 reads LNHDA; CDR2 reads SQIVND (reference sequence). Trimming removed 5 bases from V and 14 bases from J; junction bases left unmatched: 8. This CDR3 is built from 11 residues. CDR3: CASSPDRVIFF. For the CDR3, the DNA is TGTGCCAGTAGTCCCGACAGGGTGATCTTCTTT.

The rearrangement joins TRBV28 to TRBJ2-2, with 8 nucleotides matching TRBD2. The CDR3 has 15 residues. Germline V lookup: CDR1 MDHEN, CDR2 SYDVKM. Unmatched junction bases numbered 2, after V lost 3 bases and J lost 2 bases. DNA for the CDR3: TGTGCCAGCAGTTTCAGCGGGGGTAACACCGGGGAGCTGTTTTTT. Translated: CASSFSGGNTGELFF.